This entry is about one T cell receptor beta chain. Antigen unknown. This sample stems from a study of shared clonotypes between healthy human individuals. General study findings and limits: Sharing across a few donors was seen in around 5.1% of naive CD4 clonotypes.

The table came from immunoSEQ multiplex PCR; TCRdb's copy has only in-frame clones and leaves some out. The repertoire holds over 850,000 clones, with roughly 74% as singletons. This TCR was sampled from a man aged 18 to 29 in good health. Some clones in this sample may be carry-over from other donors' samples. The sequenced sample was memory CD4+ T cells from PBMCs. Subset described: CD45RA-negative fraction.

The CDR3 spells CASSLLAGYEQYF. The CDR3 DNA sequence: TGTGCCAGCAGCCTACTAGCGGGTTACGAGCAGTACTTC. The V gene is TRBV7-8, the J gene TRBJ2-7, with 9 bases aligning to TRBD2. The germline V gene encodes CDR1 SGHVS and CDR2 FQNEAQ. This CDR3 contains 13 residues. J lost 4 bases, V lost 5 bases, and 3 bases had no gene match.